The next 13 T cell receptor beta chains were all read from a single sample in a study of shared T cell receptors in the human thymus. Sequencing was performed with immunoSEQ multiplex PCR; in TCRdb, only in-frame clones are kept and a portion is missing. The sample lists under 700,000 clones; about 80% were seen once. The sample also formed part of further work on human thymus T cells.

Sample: thymocytes. The receptors here all came from a boy less than two years old with a congenital heart defect.

The genes are TRBV5-6 and TRBJ2-7; D is perhaps TRBD2 (6 bases). Germline V gene data show CDR1 as SGHDT and CDR2 as YYEEEE. The CDR3 sequence is 15 residues long. V was shortened by 3 bases and J by 0 bases, with 13 bases between the two germline ends. The DNA of the CDR3 is TGTGCCAGCAGCTGTACTAGCCCGAGCTCCTACGAGCAGTACTTC. Protein: CASSCTSPSSYEQYF.

This clone appeared a few times. The chain couples TRBV7-9 to TRBJ2-1; D gene ambiguous. This CDR3 spans 17 amino acids. In germline, CDR1 is SEHNR, CDR2 FQNEAQ (reference sequence). V was clipped by 1 base and J by 0 bases, with 13 bases between them. CDR3 amino acids: CASSLVRAESSYNEQFF. CDR3 in DNA: TGTGCCAGCAGCTTAGTTCGAGCCGAGAGCTCCTACAATGAGCAGTTCTTC.

The chain is built from TRBV27 and TRBJ1-4; 7 positions agree with TRBD1. The CDR3 totals 19 residues. Per germline, CDR1 MNHEY and CDR2 SMNVEV (reference sequence). V was clipped by 6 bases and J by 7 bases; unmatched bases: 23. The CDR3 sequence: CASSLTVLEGAHGGEKLFF. CDR3 coding DNA: TGTGCCAGCAGCCTCACCGTATTGGAGGGGGCGCATGGGGGTGAAAAACTGTTTTTT.

This chain joins TRBV7-6 and TRBJ2-7; 11 bases are shared with TRBD2. The CDR3 covers 17 residues. V was pared by 5 bases and J by 0 bases, with 9 bases of the junction left unmatched. The germline CDR1 and CDR2 sequences are SGHVS and FNYEAQ. CDR3 sequence (DNA): TGTGCCAGCAGCCCCCGGACTAGCGGGTTTAGCTCCTACGAGCAGTACTTC. This gives the protein CASSPRTSGFSSYEQYF.

The gene calls are TRBV29-1 and TRBJ2-3, with 12 bases lining up with TRBD2. This CDR3 comprises 14 residues. Looked up from germline, CDR1 is SQVTM and CDR2 is ANQGSEA. The V and J ends lost 6 bases and 4 bases, in that order; junction bases with no gene match: 5. CDR3: CSVLAGGPSDTQYF. For the CDR3, the DNA is TGCAGCGTGCTAGCGGGAGGGCCCTCAGATACGCAGTATTTT.

The genes are TRBV27 and TRBJ1-1; D remains unclear. Trimming took 5 bases from V and 1 from J, leaving 14 bases between them. CDR1 MNHEY and CDR2 SMNVEV come from the germline V gene (reference sequence). The CDR3 is made up of 15 amino acids. Written as DNA, the CDR3 is TGTGCCAGCAGTCCCGTCCGGGGTAAGAACACTGAAGCTTTCTTT. Residues: CASSPVRGKNTEAFF.

The CDR3 DNA is TGTGCCAGCAGTTTTCCCCCAACAGCCGGGACTAGCGGGGACTACGAGCAGTACTTC. Its translation: CASSFPPTAGTSGDYEQYF. V gene TRBV27 combines with J gene TRBJ2-7, with 13 bases lining up with TRBD2. The ends lost 3 bases at V and 3 bases at J; junction bases unmatched: 14. CDR3 length equals 19 residues. Germline CDR1 MNHEY, CDR2 SMNVEV (reference sequence).

This chain connects TRBV10-3 to TRBJ2-3; TRBD2 matches at 9 bases. CDR3 length: 17 amino acids. V was pared by 2 bases and J by 0 bases, with 6 bases of the junction left unmatched. The germline gives CDR1 ENHRY, CDR2 SYGVKD. The CDR3 is CAISEAGGPPSTDTQYF. CDR3 nucleotide sequence: TGTGCCATCAGTGAGGCGGGAGGGCCCCCTAGCACAGATACGCAGTATTTT.

The genes are TRBV21-1 and TRBJ1-2; TRBD1, the table's D call, was not compared with the DNA. TRBV21-1 is a known pseudogene. The CDR3 spans 16 residues. Here the CDR3 DNA reads TGTGCCAGCAGCAAAGCGGAGGGACAGGGGAGCTATGGCTACACCTTC. It specifies CASSKAEGQGSYGYTF.

The rearrangement links TRBV4-3 to TRBJ1-2; 9 bases are a match to TRBD1. This CDR3 spans 15 amino acids. V lost 2 bases, J lost 8 bases, and 9 bases stayed unmatched. Per germline, CDR1 LGHNA and CDR2 YSLEER. The CDR3 region has the DNA TGCGCCAGCAGCCAATCCCGGGACAGGGAGATCGGCTACACCTTC. Translation: CASSQSRDREIGYTF.

This chain links TRBV4-1 with TRBJ1-1; 7 nucleotides agree with TRBD1. V lost 0 bases and J lost 1; bases outside the gene matches: 8. The CDR3 is 17 amino acids. Per the germline V gene, CDR1 is MGHRA and CDR2 is YSYEKL. CDR3 DNA: TGCGCCAGCAGCCAAGACCCTCAGACAGGGCCGAACACTGAAGCTTTCTTT. Protein product: CASSQDPQTGPNTEAFF.

The V gene is TRBV14, the J gene TRBJ2-7; 13 nucleotides agree with TRBD2. Trimming removed 1 base from V and 12 bases from J; junction bases left unmatched: 15. The CDR3 loop spans 17 amino acids. Germline assignment: CDR1 SGHDN and CDR2 FVKESK. CDR3 loop: CASSQGEKEEGTSGTYF. CDR3 DNA: TGTGCCAGCAGCCAAGGAGAAAAGGAAGAGGGGACTAGCGGGACGTACTTC.

This clone has only a few counts. V usage is TRBV7-2 and J usage is TRBJ2-3; D possibly corresponds to TRBD2 (6 bases). V lost 5 bases and J lost 2, with 17 bases in between. This CDR3 contains 16 residues. CDR1 is SGHTA, CDR2 FQGNSA, per germline. The CDR3 sequence is CASSGDGGLPTDTQYF. Written as DNA, the CDR3 is TGTGCCAGCAGCGGAGATGGGGGGTTGCCCACAGATACGCAGTATTTT.